The 29 T cell receptor beta chains below all came from one sample that was sequenced in a study of spatial heterogeneity in lung cancer. Study results and caveats: Tumor mutation counts were tracked by expanded intratumoral alpha and beta TCR counts.

Via MiXCR, TCRdb re-called the 5' RACE reads, giving one row per CDR3 protein. The sample carries about 100,000 distinct CDR3 sequences, about 4.4% recorded once. Antigens for these TCRs are unknown. Described time point: sample taken at primary tumor resection. This sample comprised lung tumor tissue, obtained at surgery. The receptors come from a male donor with early-stage non-small cell lung cancer.

This clonotype was recorded many times. The chain recombines TRBV2 with TRBJ1-1; D gene ambiguous. The length of the CDR3 is 15 residues. The germline CDR1 and CDR2 sequences are SNHLY and FYNNEI. The ends were cut back, 2 bases at V and 5 bases at J, with 15 bases in the middle. As DNA, the CDR3 is TGTGCCAGCAGTGAATTGGCACCCGGGAGGACTGAAGCTTTCTTT. Its translation: CASSELAPGRTEAFF.

This clonotype was seen repeatedly, ten times or more. This chain links TRBV7-6 with TRBJ2-1; tentatively, D is TRBD1 or TRBD2 (5 bases each). V lost 5 bases to trimming and J lost 6 bases, with 14 bases between them. This CDR3 comprises 14 residues. Germline CDR1 reads SGHVS; CDR2 reads FNYEAQ. In DNA form, the CDR3 reads TGTGCCAGCAGCCCTCCCCGGGGCGGCAATGAGCAGTTCTTC. Translating it yields CASSPPRGGNEQFF.

This clonotype has ten or more counts. The V and J genes are TRBV6-6 and TRBJ2-1, with 8 bases that match TRBD2. The CDR3 consists of 11 residues. V shed 5 bases, J shed 10 bases, and the junction held 1 base outside the gene matches. Germline CDR1 is MNHNY and CDR2 is SVGAGI (reference sequence). CDR3 bases: TGTGCCAGCAGTGCTAGCGGGGAGCAGTTCTTC. It translates to CASSASGEQFF.

This clonotype was found many times. The chain carries TRBV7-9 and TRBJ2-1; 11 bases are a match to TRBD2. Trimming took 3 bases from V and 6 from J; bases not matched to a gene: 7. Germline V gene data show CDR1 as SEHNR and CDR2 as FQNEAQ (reference sequence). This CDR3 is built from 16 residues. This CDR3 is CASSLSTSGIFNEQFF. The CDR3 coding sequence is TGTGCCAGCAGCTTGTCGACTAGCGGGATTTTCAATGAGCAGTTCTTC.

This clonotype came up many times. The chain joins TRBV28 to TRBJ2-5; a possible D gene is TRBD2 (6 bases). The germline V and J ends were trimmed by 5 bases and 7 bases, with 11 bases remaining between them. Germline lookup yields CDR1 MDHEN and CDR2 SYDVKM. The CDR3 length is 12 residues. The CDR3 nucleotides are TGTGCCAGCAGTCCCCACGGGGGGACCCAGTACTTC. This sequence encodes CASSPHGGTQYF.

This clonotype was counted at least ten times. The chain couples TRBV18 to TRBJ2-7; D remains unclear. Germline V gene lookup returns CDR1 KGHSH and CDR2 LQKENI. V lost 3 bases, J lost 2 bases, and 14 bases lay in between. The CDR3 runs to 15 residues. CDR3 in amino acids: CASSPSVKSPYEQYF. CDR3 in DNA: TGTGCCAGCTCACCCTCCGTTAAGAGCCCCTACGAGCAGTACTTC.

Ten or more counts support this clonotype. The rearrangement joins TRBV20-1 to TRBJ2-1, with TRBD2 identical over 13 bases. The V and J ends lost 0 bases and 7 bases, in that order; junction bases with no gene match: 12. The CDR3 totals 18 residues. Germline V gene sequence: CDR1 DFQATT, CDR2 SNEGSKA (reference sequence). The CDR3 loop is CSARDQGLAGLGLNEQFF. The CDR3 bases are TGCAGTGCTAGAGATCAGGGACTAGCGGGATTAGGTCTGAATGAGCAGTTCTTC.

This clonotype was detected a few times. A single base separates this from a much larger clone, so it may be a read error. The chain carries TRBV29-1 and TRBJ2-2; weak D call: TRBD2 (5 bases). Trimming stripped 7 bases from V and 6 bases from J, with 9 bases between. Germline V gives CDR1 SQVTM, CDR2 ANQGSEA. The CDR3 is 11 amino acids. In DNA, the CDR3 is TGCAGCGGCCGGGATGCCGGGGAGCTGTTTTTT. Translated: CSGRDAGELFF.

This clonotype was observed a few times. The V gene is TRBV4-1, the J gene TRBJ2-5, with D possibly called TRBD1 or TRBD2 (5 bases each). CDR3 length equals 16 residues. Germline V gene data show CDR1 as MGHRA and CDR2 as YSYEKL. Trimming removed 2 bases from V and 5 bases from J, with 18 bases in between. CDR3 region: CASSQQPGRIKETQYF. The CDR3 bases are TGCGCCAGCAGCCAACAACCGGGACGGATAAAGGAGACCCAGTACTTC.

There are many counts of this clonotype. The chain couples TRBV5-1 to TRBJ1-1; unclear D gene. This CDR3 region has 14 residues. V shed 4 bases and J shed 4 bases, with 14 bases lying between them. The V gene's germline CDR1 is SGHRS and CDR2 YFSETQ. DNA of the CDR3: TGCGCCAGCAGCGACTATAACCCGCGCACTGAAGCTTTCTTT. Translating it yields CASSDYNPRTEAFF.

At least ten counts were recorded for this clonotype. The chain links TRBV3-1 to TRBJ2-1; 13 positions agree with TRBD2. There are 19 residues in the CDR3. Per the germline V gene, CDR1 is LGHDT and CDR2 is YNNKEL (reference sequence). V lost 4 bases, J lost 2 bases, and 11 bases stayed unmatched. CDR3 protein: CASSLRTSGSGTTYNEQFF. CDR3 nucleotide sequence: TGTGCCAGCAGCCTACGGACTAGCGGGAGTGGGACTACCTACAATGAGCAGTTCTTC.

Ten or more counts support this clonotype. This chain connects TRBV20-1 to TRBJ2-1, with TRBD2 matching over 7 bases. Germline V gene sequence: CDR1 DFQATT, CDR2 SNEGSKA (reference sequence). J lost 9 bases, V lost 3 bases, and 14 bases had no gene match. This CDR3 is 15 amino acids long. CDR3 region: CSASHTSANIGEQFF. The CDR3 region has the DNA TGCAGTGCTAGTCATACTAGCGCGAATATTGGTGAGCAGTTCTTC.

The rearrangement joins TRBV28 to TRBJ2-4; 7 bases line up with TRBD2. The CDR3 has 15 residues. CDR1 is MDHEN, CDR2 SYDVKM, per germline. Trimming cost V 5 bases and J 4 bases; bases outside gene matches: 8. DNA for the CDR3: TGTGCCAGCAGTCTTCCGGGGACTAAAAAAAACATTCAGTACTTC. It translates to CASSLPGTKKNIQYF.

This clonotype was recorded at least ten times. CDR3 loop: CASSTGTGELFF. Here the CDR3 DNA reads TGCGCCAGCAGCACCGGTACCGGGGAGCTGTTTTTT. The rearrangement joins TRBV5-1 to TRBJ2-2; the D is unclear. Germline V lookup: CDR1 SGHRS, CDR2 YFSETQ. V was pared by 4 bases and J by 5 bases, with 6 bases between. The CDR3 is 12 amino acids.

V usage is TRBV27 and J usage is TRBJ1-6, with 7 bases lining up with TRBD1. Germline V gene sequence: CDR1 MNHEY, CDR2 SMNVEV (reference sequence). The CDR3 loop spans 14 amino acids. With 8 bases clipped from V and 9 bases from J, the junction kept 10 bases outside the gene matches. CDR3 region: CASSQGGAASPLHF. In DNA form, the CDR3 reads TGTGCCAGCTCCCAGGGGGGAGCAGCTTCACCCCTCCACTTT.

The chain recombines TRBV5-4 with TRBJ2-7, with D uncertain. The CDR3 is 15 residues long. V lost 2 bases and J lost 2, with 14 bases in between. Germline V gives CDR1 SGHNT, CDR2 YYREEE (reference sequence). CDR3 loop: CASSFEARNAYEQYF. CDR3 DNA: TGTGCCAGCAGCTTCGAAGCGCGGAATGCCTACGAGCAGTACTTC.

This clonotype was observed a handful of times. The rearrangement uses TRBV12-3 or TRBV12-4 and TRBJ1-2, with a possible D match to TRBD1 (5 bases). The CDR3 is 14 amino acids. Trimming left V 5 bases short and J 6 bases short, with 16 bases between. The CDR3 spells CASSTGLPGHGYTF. The CDR3 coding sequence is TGTGCCAGCAGTACGGGACTTCCAGGTCATGGCTACACCTTC.

This clonotype was counted at least ten times. This rearrangement joins TRBV28 to TRBJ1-1; possible D gene TRBD1, 5 bases. Germline CDR1 MDHEN, CDR2 SYDVKM. V was cut by 5 bases and J by 11 bases, with 21 bases left in between. This CDR3 spans 14 amino acids. The CDR3 DNA reads as TGTGCCAGCAGTCTATACAGGCTGGCGAACGTGGCTTTCTTT. Its translation: CASSLYRLANVAFF.

This clonotype was counted a few times. The chain has TRBV2 and TRBJ2-7; TRBD1 matches at 8 bases. V gave up 7 bases and J gave up 4 bases; unmatched junction bases: 3. This CDR3 has 12 residues. Germline assignment: CDR1 SNHLY and CDR2 FYNNEI. In DNA form, the CDR3 reads TGTGCCAGCAATAGACAGGGGTACGAGCAGTACTTC. Translating gives CASNRQGYEQYF.

This clonotype was counted at least ten times. The chain recombines TRBV20-1 with TRBJ2-1; TRBD2 aligns across 10 bases. J was trimmed by 4 bases and V by 3 bases; bases with no gene match: 9. The CDR3 is made up of 16 amino acids. Germline CDR1 and CDR2: DFQATT and SNEGSKA (reference sequence). The CDR3 loop reads CSASPTSGTLYNEQFF. The CDR3 bases are TGCAGTGCTAGTCCTACTAGCGGGACGCTTTACAATGAGCAGTTCTTC.

This clonotype was observed at least ten times. This chain joins TRBV3-1 and TRBJ2-1, with D unresolved. Trimming pared 0 bases from V and 4 bases from J, leaving 7 bases between. Per germline, CDR1 LGHDT and CDR2 YNNKEL (reference sequence). The CDR3 extends over 14 amino acids. The CDR3 here is CASSQDLHYNEQFF. The DNA for the CDR3 is TGTGCCAGCAGCCAAGACCTCCATTACAATGAGCAGTTCTTC.

There are many counts of this clonotype. This sequence joins TRBV19 and TRBJ2-7; D uncertain. V dropped 2 bases and J dropped 3 bases, with 11 bases sitting between them. The CDR3 spans 14 residues. From germline, CDR1 is LNHDA and CDR2 SQIVND (reference sequence). The CDR3 loop is CASSISGNSYEQYF. In nucleotides, the CDR3 is TGTGCCAGTAGTATAAGTGGGAACAGCTACGAGCAGTACTTC. The full variable domain, rest sourced from reference TRBV19 and TRBJ2-7, is DGGITQSPKYLFRKEGQNVTLSCEQNLNHDAMYWYRQDPGQGLRLIYYSQIVNDFQKGDIAEGYSVSREKKESFPLTVTSAQKNPTAFYLCASSISGNSYEQYFGPGTRLTVT.

This rearrangement joins TRBV7-9 to TRBJ2-3, with D maybe TRBD2 (5 bases). The V and J ends lost 5 bases and 9 bases respectively, with 18 bases between them. The CDR3 has 14 amino acids. Germline CDR1 reads SEHNR; CDR2 reads FQNEAQ (reference sequence). This CDR3 is CASSQDSSFSTQYF. DNA of the CDR3: TGTGCCAGCAGCCAGGACTCCAGTTTTTCCACGCAGTATTTT.

This clonotype was found many times. The V and J genes are TRBV2 and TRBJ2-3; D unclear. The CDR3 covers 14 residues. The germline V gene has CDR1 SNHLY and CDR2 FYNNEI. V gave up 4 bases and J gave up 1 base, with 9 bases separating them. In DNA form, the CDR3 reads TGTGCCAGCAGTGTCTGGCGGCGCACAGATACGCAGTATTTT. This translates into CASSVWRRTDTQYF.

This clonotype was recorded a few times. J is TRBJ2-1 and V is TRBV5-4; D assignment may be TRBD1 or TRBD2 (6 bases each). The V and J ends lost 0 bases and 0 bases respectively, with 10 bases between them. The length of the CDR3 is 16 residues. The germline V gene has CDR1 SGHNT and CDR2 YYREEE (reference sequence). The CDR3 nucleotides are TGTGCCAGCAGCTTGGCGGGGGCGAGCTCCTACAATGAGCAGTTCTTC. This sequence encodes CASSLAGASSYNEQFF.

This clonotype has a count of ten or more. The gene calls are TRBV28 and TRBJ2-1; D gene ambiguous. The CDR3 spans 14 residues. The V and J ends lost 7 bases and 0 bases respectively, with 10 bases between them. In germline, CDR1 is MDHEN, CDR2 SYDVKM. The CDR3 region is CASKSWSSYNEQFF. For the CDR3, the DNA is TGTGCCAGCAAGAGCTGGAGCTCCTACAATGAGCAGTTCTTC.

Concerning this clonotype itself: A read error may be the cause here, since a much bigger clone is one base away. The rearrangement uses TRBV11-2 and TRBJ2-5; D gene unclear. The CDR3 covers 13 residues. CDR1 is SGHAT, CDR2 FQNNGV, per germline. Trimming took off 2 bases at V and 1 base at J, with 5 bases between the two ends. The DNA of the CDR3 is TGTGCCAGCAGCTTATCGTGCCAAGAGACCCAGTACTTC. It specifies CASSLSCQETQYF. Supplemented by reference TRBV11-2 and TRBJ2-5, the full variable domain reads EAGVAQSPRYKIIEKRQSVAFWCNPISGHATLYWYQQILGQGPKLLIQFQNNGVVDDSQLPKDRFSAERLKGVDSTLKIQPAKLEDSAVYLCASSLSCQETQYFGPGTRLLVL.

The rearrangement uses TRBV11-2 and TRBJ1-6; D not certain. Germline V gene data show CDR1 as SGHAT and CDR2 as FQNNGV. V was shortened by 3 bases and J by 6 bases, with 12 bases between the two germline ends. This CDR3 has 15 residues. The CDR3 loop is CASSFAHGFNSPLHF. CDR3 sequence (DNA): TGTGCCAGCAGCTTTGCCCACGGTTTTAATTCACCCCTCCACTTT. Full variable domain (rest looked up from reference TRBV11-2 and TRBJ1-6): EAGVAQSPRYKIIEKRQSVAFWCNPISGHATLYWYQQILGQGPKLLIQFQNNGVVDDSQLPKDRFSAERLKGVDSTLKIQPAKLEDSAVYLCASSFAHGFNSPLHFGNGTRLTVT.

This clonotype was detected ten times or more. The V and J genes are TRBV4-1 and TRBJ1-2; D unresolved. Germline CDR1 reads MGHRA; CDR2 reads YSYEKL. CDR3 length: 14 residues. Trimming left V 1 base short and J 3 bases short, with 9 bases between. The CDR3 nucleotides are TGCGCCAGCAGCCAAGTTGGCCGGGACTATGGCTACACCTTC. Protein product: CASSQVGRDYGYTF.